This T cell receptor (beta chain) derives from a study of blood T cell repertoires in COVID-19 (dated by TCRdb to about 2020). Context from the whole study: Samples from collaborators originated in the United States, Italy and Spain and spanned both the acute and convalescent phases of COVID-19. Deeply sampled blood TCRbeta repertoires from subjects exposed to, actively infected with, or recovered from COVID-19 were included in the dataset. The repertoires were released in a freely available public database intended as a resource for research on the immune response to SARS-CoV-2. The sample metadata nearly always contained a de-identified subject ID, COVID-19 status, age in years and sex. The material from the prospective study consisted of cDNA or gDNA derived from T cells, B-cell-depleted T cells, or PBMCs. Where available, HLA class I and class II types were taken from metadata supplied by the sample provider and were not determined by assay-based typing. The samples were drawn from the first 160 participants of the ongoing ImmuneRACE study and from 950 to 1,500 subjects provided by 6 global collaborators. The paper's findings and limits, for the study overall: The quantity of clinical and demographic metadata differed by source and by participant and was supplied without curation.

At one collaborating source in Seattle, patients were enrolled during active infection and were followed longitudinally through the course of disease. Collaborating institutions collected whole blood in K2EDTA tubes following their own protocols. For TCRbeta analysis, collaborator samples were shipped as frozen whole blood, as isolated PBMCs, or as DNA extracted from either sample type. TCRbeta CDR3 regions were amplified from genomic DNA using the immunoSEQ Assay, a bias-controlled multiplex PCR. For the original study's pipeline: Nucleated cell counts per sample were estimated from amplification of reference gene primers within the assay. Sequence reads were collapsed and filtered to measure the absolute abundance of every unique TCRbeta CDR3 rearrangement. For each sample, productive Simpson clonality was calculated as the square root of Simpson's diversity index over productive rearrangements. As stored in TCRdb, this immuneACCESS dataset retains in-frame rearrangements with V and J assigned. A fraction of the clones does not appear; measured against another copy, unresolved V genes explain less than half of the discrepancy, and the remainder lacks a known reason. The DNA gave D and trimming, while V, J and clone size come from that table. The sample has fewer than 45,000 clones on record, just under 75% of them singletons. The ten largest clonotypes hold about 11% of the sample.

This clone was seen at least ten times. There is no known antigen for this receptor. No qualities accompany the bases; no much larger clone lies one base away. Germline trimming amounts to 7 bases on V and 7 bases on J, with 7 as the count of junction bases outside the gene matches. The CDR3 measures 15 amino acids from cysteine to phenylalanine. Just the 45-base CDR3 DNA is kept, in frame starting at base 1. The germline V gene supplies CDR1 SNHLY and CDR2 FYNNEI. The specimen was peripheral blood. The clonotype comes from a man between 65 and 79 years old with COVID-19, enrolled during active disease. The chain was built from TRBV2 and TRBJ1-6, with 10 bases in between that match TRBD1. The CDR3 protein sequence reads: CASNLLGQGNSPLHF. The DNA sequence is as follows: TGTGCCAGCAACCTTTTGGGACAGGGGAATTCACCCCTCCACTTT.